The 14 T cell receptor beta chains reported below all come from one sample, sequenced in a study of healthy donors' naive CD4 and CD8 T cells. A linear amplification protocol produced the TCR libraries from 500 ng of total RNA. One entry per CDR3 protein results from TCRdb running MiXCR on the reads. This sample has approximately 200,000 distinct CDR3 sequences, with over 60% found just once. Sample: naive CD4+ and CD8+ T cells sorted from blood, pooled from several donors. The receptors derive from a pool of human donors in good health; the sample pools cells from several healthy donors.

The CDR3 DNA reads as TGTGCCAGCAGTTTACTAGGGTCCAAAGAGACCCAGTACTTC. Protein product: CASSLLGSKETQYF. The chain combines TRBV27 with TRBJ2-5; D is undetermined. Trimming took 2 bases from V and 3 from J, leaving 10 bases between them. The CDR3 covers 14 residues. Germline lookup yields CDR1 MNHEY and CDR2 SMNVEV (reference sequence).

The chain is built from TRBV6-2 or TRBV6-3 and TRBJ2-1, with 9 bases matching TRBD1. V was pared by 10 bases and J by 8 bases, with 6 bases of the junction left unmatched. CDR3 length: 12 amino acids. Per germline, CDR1 MNHEY and CDR2 SVGEGT. The CDR3 nucleotides read TGTGCCACCCGGGACAGGGTCCATGAGCAGTTCTTC. Translation: CATRDRVHEQFF.

The rearrangement uses TRBV25-1 and TRBJ1-2; D is unresolved. Germline V CDR1 and CDR2: MGHDK, SYGVNS. The CDR3 spans 13 residues. Trimming removed 1 base at V and 5 bases at J, with 8 bases between. CDR3 region: CASSESSWYGYTF. CDR3 DNA sequence: TGTGCCAGCAGTGAATCTTCTTGGTATGGCTACACCTTC.

The gene calls are TRBV27 and TRBJ2-3; the D is unclear. With 3 bases removed from V and 5 bases from J, the gap between germline ends came to 6 bases. Germline V gene lookup returns CDR1 MNHEY and CDR2 SMNVEV (reference sequence). The CDR3 length is 12 residues. The CDR3 DNA follows: TGTGCCAGCAGTTTGGATCAAGATACGCAGTATTTT. Residues: CASSLDQDTQYF.

The chain joins TRBV15 to TRBJ1-1; TRBD1 might be the D (6 bases). Trimming removed 5 bases from V and 3 bases from J, with 10 bases in between. CDR3 length: 13 amino acids. The germline V gene encodes CDR1 LNHNV and CDR2 YYDKDF (reference sequence). The chain's CDR3 is CATSAQGYTEAFF. The CDR3 DNA sequence: TGTGCCACCAGCGCACAGGGTTACACTGAAGCTTTCTTT.

This chain links TRBV15 with TRBJ2-2; D unresolved. Germline values: CDR1 LNHNV, CDR2 YYDKDF (reference sequence). V gave up 1 base and J gave up 1 base, with 4 bases separating them. CDR3 length: 14 residues. This CDR3 reads CATSRVRNTGELFF. CDR3 nucleotides: TGTGCCACCAGCAGAGTACGGAACACCGGGGAGCTGTTTTTT. Variable domain in full (rest from reference TRBV15 and TRBJ2-2): DAMVIQNPRYQVTQFGKPVTLSCSQTLNHNVMYWYQQKSSQAPKLLFHYYDKDFNNEADTPDNFQSRRPNTSFCFLDIRSPGLGDTAMYLCATSRVRNTGELFFGEGSRLTVL.

The chain is built from TRBV29-1 and TRBJ2-7; D gene uncertain. The end of the DNA aligns better with TRBJ2-1, so the J call may be wrong. Germline V gene lookup returns CDR1 SQVTM and CDR2 ANQGSEA. This CDR3 region has 11 residues. This CDR3 is CSASVDNEQFF. The CDR3 bases are TGCAGCGCGTCAGTCGACAATGAGCAGTTCTTC.

This chain joins TRBV6-6 and TRBJ2-7, with 9 bases identical to TRBD2. V lost 4 bases and J lost 0; bases outside the gene matches: 7. The CDR3 runs 16 residues. The germline V gene encodes CDR1 MNHNY and CDR2 SVGAGI (reference sequence). The CDR3 region has the DNA TGTGCCAGCAGTTCCCTTGGCGGGGGGGCCTCCTACGAGCAGTACTTC. This sequence encodes CASSSLGGGASYEQYF.

The J gene is TRBJ2-7, the V gene TRBV19, with 7 bases matching TRBD1. The V segment lost 5 bases and the J segment 5 bases; nucleotides outside the gene matches: 9. Germline V lookup: CDR1 LNHDA, CDR2 SQIVND (reference sequence). This CDR3 is 14 amino acids long. The CDR3: CASSPQGSLDEQYF. Written as DNA, the CDR3 is TGTGCCAGTAGTCCACAGGGGAGTCTCGACGAGCAGTACTTC.

The chain has TRBV6-5 and TRBJ1-1; TRBD1 might be the D (6 bases). The V and J ends lost 2 bases and 1 base respectively, with 17 bases between them. The CDR3 is made up of 17 amino acids. The germline V gene has CDR1 MNHEY and CDR2 SVGAGI. The DNA for the CDR3 is TGTGCCAGCAGTTACCAAAGACAGGCTTCTCCGAACACTGAAGCTTTCTTT. Protein sequence: CASSYQRQASPNTEAFF.

This clonotype occurred a few times. The V call is TRBV6-5, the J call TRBJ1-6, with a possible D match to TRBD1 (6 bases). Germline lookup yields CDR1 MNHEY and CDR2 SVGAGI. The CDR3 extends over 15 amino acids. Trimming removed 2 bases from V and 10 bases from J, with 15 bases in between. This CDR3 is CASSYNREQVSPLHF. CDR3 DNA: TGTGCCAGCAGTTACAACAGGGAACAGGTATCACCCCTCCACTTT.

The chain has TRBV29-1 and TRBJ2-7, with TRBD1 matching over 7 bases. CDR3 size: 13 residues. V gave up 3 bases and J gave up 2 bases; unmatched junction bases: 4. CDR1 is SQVTM, CDR2 ANQGSEA, per germline. The CDR3 protein is CSVDRGFPYEQYF. The CDR3 nucleotides read TGCAGCGTTGACAGGGGGTTTCCCTACGAGCAGTACTTC.

The chain links TRBV12-3 or TRBV12-4 to TRBJ2-3, with D perhaps given as TRBD1 or TRBD2 (6 bases each). The CDR3 totals 16 residues. Trimming pared 5 bases from V and 2 bases from J, leaving 17 bases between. DNA of the CDR3: TGTGCCAGCAGTGGCGGGAAGTGGGGGGCCACAGATACGCAGTATTTT. Amino acids: CASSGGKWGATDTQYF.

The rearrangement links TRBV4-2 to TRBJ2-7; 9 nucleotides align to TRBD2. Trimming at V came to 0 bases and at J to 3 bases, leaving 3 bases not matched to a gene. CDR3 size: 15 residues. CDR1 LGHNA and CDR2 YNFKEQ come from the germline V gene. CDR3 amino acids: CASSQEGLASYEQYF. CDR3 bases: TGTGCCAGCAGCCAAGAAGGACTAGCGAGCTACGAGCAGTACTTC.